This T cell receptor beta chain is drawn from a study of graft-versus-host responses after intestinal transplantation. On the study more broadly: Multivisceral, liver-intestinal, or isolated intestinal transplants were given to recipients. Recipients across the board were started on anti-thymocyte globulin induction, then kept on tacrolimus and steroids for around three years. Study findings and constraints: Early post-transplant HvG declines tracked with peak circulating GvH clone levels.

Clones were read by immunoSEQ multiplex PCR, and TCRdb kept only the in-frame ones, dropping some. The sample comprises 25,000 to 30,000 clones, 65% to 80% of which are singletons, and 3% to 3.5% rests with the top ten. Processing released intraepithelial and lamina propria lymphocytes from the graft tissue. In regard to this clone: The antigen remains undetermined.

This TCR derives from a human patient who received an intestinal transplant, so some T cells may come from the graft donor. The material was ileum tissue, obtained 98 days after intestinal transplantation.

The CDR3 sequence is CASGFRGIYADTQYF. DNA of the CDR3: TGTGCTAGTGGTTTCCGGGGAATCTACGCGGATACGCAGTATTTT. J is TRBJ2-3 and V is TRBV12-5; D is perhaps TRBD2 (5 bases). From germline, CDR1 is LGHNT and CDR2 FRNRAP. The CDR3 loop spans 15 amino acids. Trimming took 3 bases from V and 6 from J, leaving 16 bases between them.